This entry features one TCR beta chain sequence. Original processing methods: Amplified reference gene primers provided the basis for estimating nucleated cell counts. Using immunoSEQ multiplex PCR, the repertoire was profiled, and TCRdb retains in-frame clones only, with some absent. Clonal size and the V and J genes are those of that table, whereas D and trimming came from the DNA. Of approximately 300,000 clones in the sample, 90% were seen once. The CDR3 covers 18 residues. CDR1 and CDR2 (germline): MGHRA, YSYEKL. V was trimmed by 1 base and J by 0 bases, leaving 17 bases between them. The data derive from a study of blood T cell repertoires in COVID-19.

J is TRBJ2-3 and V is TRBV4-1, with D possibly being TRBD2 (5 bases). The sequencing input was PBMCs or T cells enriched from blood (not recorded which). The clonotype originates from a woman between 25 and 40 years old who had been exposed to COVID-19. As DNA, the CDR3 is TGCGCCAGCAGCCAAGCCACCTCCTCGGGCGGGAGCACAGATACGCAGTATTTT. Translation gives CASSQATSSGGSTDTQYF.